The clone carrying this T cell receptor beta chain was counted a single time. Its matching antigen is unknown. This specimen comes from a study of cytomegalovirus exposure and HLA in healthy donors. V dropped 2 bases and J dropped 1 base, with 10 bases sitting between them. The CDR3 has 14 residues. The V gene's germline CDR1 is SGHDT and CDR2 YYEEEE. Broader study findings: According to a later analysis, TCR clusters from the first cohort tended to co-occur in the roughly 130 validation repertoires. The study put 150 to 200 TCR beta chains on its list as cytomegalovirus-associated.

Sequenced by immunoSEQ multiplex PCR; TCRdb stores in-frame clones only, minus some. The sample records about 140,000 clones, approximately 84% being singletons. The chain recombines TRBV5-6 with TRBJ2-7; a weak D match, TRBD2 (6 bases). Sample: PBMCs. This TCR was recovered from a woman aged 30 to 39 in good health and CMV-seronegative. CDR3 sequence: CASSFAGTSYEQYF. The CDR3 DNA sequence: TGTGCCAGCAGCTTTGCGGGGACGTCCTACGAGCAGTACTTC.